The present T cell receptor beta chain was sequenced within a study of cytomegalovirus exposure and HLA in healthy donors. Points from the study as a whole: CMV serostatus was the sole immune exposure data available.

Vbeta (60) and Jbeta (13) primers were used in the PCR. Some clones are missing from TCRdb's copy, which holds only in-frame ones; the method was immunoSEQ multiplex PCR. The sample lists a few hundred thousand clones, about 70% seen once, with 1.8% in the top ten. After removal of 2 bases from V and 0 bases from J, the junction contained 0 bases not matched to a gene. The CDR3 has 15 residues. Germline lookup yields CDR1 MNHNS and CDR2 SASEGT. In the case of this clone: Its antigen is currently unknown.

This sequence joins TRBV6-1 and TRBJ2-7, with 11 bases fitting TRBD2. Specimen: PBMCs. The TCR sequence derives from a woman under 40 in good health and CMV-seronegative. The CDR3 is CASSELAGGSYEQYF. The CDR3 DNA follows: TGTGCCAGCAGTGAACTAGCGGGGGGCTCCTACGAGCAGTACTTC.